This T cell receptor beta chain originates from a study of T cells in Graves' hyperthyroidism and ophthalmopathy. Findings of the study overall: Ophthalmopathy was distinguished from stable hyperthyroidism by 13 V-J signatures.

This clonotype was seen a handful of times. Its antigen is not known. The CDR3 loop spans 16 amino acids. V dropped 4 bases and J dropped 3; count of bases not matched to a gene: 7. The germline V gene has CDR1 MGHRA and CDR2 YSYEKL. The investigators amplified TCR beta CDR3 regions from RNA transcripts. Primed by the HTBI set, a first-round RT-PCR was run on the TCR CDR3. TCRdb passed the multiplex PCR reads through MiXCR, listing each CDR3 protein once. The repertoire holds about 610,000 distinct CDR3 sequences, with 14% to 15% as singletons. The sample consisted of blood. The chain couples TRBV4-1 to TRBJ1-5, with 9 bases identical to TRBD1. The source is a woman in her thirties or forties with Graves' ophthalmopathy. CDR3 in DNA: TGCGCCAGCAGCCCCCCGACAGGGGGAGACAATCAGCCCCAGCATTTT. Amino acid sequence: CASSPPTGGDNQPQHF.